This T cell receptor (beta chain) was profiled in a study of OX40 agonist ivuxolimab in advanced cancers. Background on the study: With a range of roughly 23 to 79, age averaged approximately 55 years, and about 83% were male. Study-level findings and limits: With doses of 0.1-3.0 mg/kg, partial responders showed among the lowest clonal expansion. Both blood CD4+ and CD8+ T cells showed clonal growth by week 6 at 0.1 to 3.0 mg/kg. Compared with CD4+, CD8+ T cells on average had more expanded clones.

A remark on this clone: Its target is not known.

Repertoires were generated with immunoSEQ multiplex PCR, while TCRdb's copy carries only in-frame clones and drops some. The table shows tens of thousands of clones, with under 90% occurring only once. The CDR3 length is 14 residues. V lost 4 bases and J lost 5, with 11 bases in between. Germline V gives CDR1 SGHAT, CDR2 FQNNGV. The origin of this receptor is an adult with an advanced solid tumor such as melanoma, head and neck, liver or kidney cancer. Sequencing was performed on CD4+ or CD8+ T cells sorted from blood, taken in a trial of the OX40 agonist ivuxolimab. V usage is TRBV11-2 and J usage is TRBJ2-2; tentatively, D is TRBD1 or TRBD2 (5 bases each). The CDR3 nucleotides are TGTGCCAGCAGCTACCTCGAGGGGACCGGGGAGCTGTTTTTT. Amino acid sequence: CASSYLEGTGELFF.